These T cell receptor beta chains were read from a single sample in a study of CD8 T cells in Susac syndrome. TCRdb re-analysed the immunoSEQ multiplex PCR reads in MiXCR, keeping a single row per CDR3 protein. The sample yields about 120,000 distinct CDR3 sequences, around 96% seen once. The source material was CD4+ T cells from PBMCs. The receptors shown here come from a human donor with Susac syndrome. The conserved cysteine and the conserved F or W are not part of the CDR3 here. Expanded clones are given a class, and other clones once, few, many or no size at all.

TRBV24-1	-	ATSDPRPGRHNEQF
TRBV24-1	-	ATSDSQRTQY
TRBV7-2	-	ASSRAAGQPQH
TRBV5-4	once	ASSVQGAGYGYT
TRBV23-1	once	ASSRGQGGYT
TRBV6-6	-	ASSEAGEGEKLF
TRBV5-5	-	ASSVLAANNEQF
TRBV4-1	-	ASSRTSTGGATYEQY
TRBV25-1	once	ASSDNIATGANVLT
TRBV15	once	ATGGEGLSSTDTQY
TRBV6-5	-	ASSYSRTAVRGYT
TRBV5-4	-	ASSLALGVGETQY
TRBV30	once	ACKRDRFYGYT
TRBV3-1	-	ASSPTSWGTQY
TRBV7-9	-	ASNSHLTDYEQY
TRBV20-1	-	SARVGSSYNEQF
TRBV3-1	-	ASSHETPSGANVLT
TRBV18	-	ASSRTVNTEAF
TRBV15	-	ATSRDPPTSGLADTQY
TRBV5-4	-	ASSLARAEQF
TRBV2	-	ASSVAVQETQY
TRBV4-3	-	ASSQDGLGLGFNNEQF
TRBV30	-	AWTPGLAREQY
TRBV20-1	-	SAIQGNTEAF
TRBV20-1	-	SASGTLSPYEQY
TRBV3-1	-	ASSQATANYGYT
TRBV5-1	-	ASSPRQGAETQY
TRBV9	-	ASARDDYGYT
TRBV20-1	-	SAREPPGTEAF
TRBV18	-	ASSPGRASSYEQY
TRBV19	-	ASSILGGYGYT
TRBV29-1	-	SGRQVNSYEQY
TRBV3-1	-	ASSQDVSGITDTQY
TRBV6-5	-	ASRSGDQPQH
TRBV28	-	ASRTGYEQY
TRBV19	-	ASSPDRAFFTDTQY
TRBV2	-	ASPGGPQETQY
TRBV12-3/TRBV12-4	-	ASSFSNTANYGYT
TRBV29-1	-	SVGTGVHEQY
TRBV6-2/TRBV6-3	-	ASRPGLAKSGELF
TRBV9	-	ASSGGTASYNEQF
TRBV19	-	ASSLAVQETQY
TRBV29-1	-	SVVRLGGVDTEAF
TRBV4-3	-	ASSQDLLAGFSQNTGELF
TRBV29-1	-	SVLLAGEGWGAKNIQY
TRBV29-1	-	SAGQGAYEQY